This TCR beta chain is from a study of T cell changes during pregnancy in multiple sclerosis. This clone was counted a single time. The CDR3 sequence is 16 residues long. Trimming took 0 bases from V and 7 from J, leaving 13 bases between them. Germline V gene sequence: CDR1 ENHRY, CDR2 SYGVKD. Generated by immunoSEQ multiplex PCR, the TCRdb table keeps only in-frame clones and is missing some. Here the sample spans tens of thousands of clones, roughly 85% being singletons. The TCR originated in a female donor with multiple sclerosis, enrolled in a pregnancy study. Here the sequenced sample was CD4+ T cells from peripheral blood mononuclear cells, taken after pregnancy. V and J are TRBV10-3 and TRBJ1-6; D is possibly TRBD1 (5 bases). This CDR3 reads CAISESGGTANSPLHF. CDR3 DNA sequence: TGTGCCATCAGTGAGTCGGGGGGGACGGCAAATTCACCCCTCCACTTT.